This TCR beta chain stems from a study of T cell responses to AZD1222 COVID-19 vaccine (dated by TCRdb to the early 2020s). Broadly, across the study: AZD1222 recipients given second doses at about 4 weeks or at about 12 weeks were pooled, since spike-specific TCR depth and breadth were not found to differ between the two schedules. TCR sequencing was performed for approximately 240 trial participants, of whom roughly 200 were given two doses of AZD1222 and approximately 25 were given two doses of MenACWY control vaccine. Trial participants were enrolled by age into 18-55, 56-69 and 70-plus year subgroups, with roughly 150, 30 and 60 TCR-sequenced participants respectively. What the research found in general, with its limitations: No day 14 peak-response samples were available, so repertoires were characterized only after the peak T cell response. In the small 56-69-year group, the increase in depth fell short of significance, most likely because of low power. After two AZD1222 doses, both the breadth and the depth of spike-specific TCRs were significantly higher than at day 0 and than in MenACWY recipients. The vaccine-associated CD4 TCRs covered the entire spike protein, and the dominant responses fell in regions 160-218 and 743-854. Reportedly, almost half of the unique spike-specific TCRs recognized epitopes lying outside the regions that are mutated in the B.1.351 and B.1.1.7 variants. Most participants were white British and females outnumbered males, and the authors suggested that clonal diversity may have been underestimated. Only a handful of AZD1222 recipients were SARS-CoV-2 seropositive at baseline, limiting conclusions about previously exposed vaccinees.

The time point label here, explained by the study, means: baseline before first vaccination. The vaccinee samples were drawn from two UK trials, COV001 and COV002, one of which was a single-blind randomized controlled phase 2/3 trial testing AZD1222 (ChAdOx1 nCoV-19) in healthy adults. Trial participant PBMC samples were collected at day 0 and day 28 after the second dose for TCRbeta chain sequencing. Counted from cysteine to phenylalanine, this CDR3 has 16 amino acids. Only the CDR3 portion is preserved as DNA: 48 bases, with reading frame beginning at the first base. The germline V gene provides CDR1 MDHEN and CDR2 SYDVKM. V gives up 5 bases and J gives up 2 bases, and the segment between their germline ends measures 16 bases. The CDR3 regions of human TCRbeta chains were subjected to immunosequencing. In the source study's methods: Repertoire TCRs were checked for matches against a reference library of SARS-CoV-2-specific TCRs that had been generated using the MIRA antigen-specificity platform. Breadth was defined as the fraction of unique TCRs that were SARS-CoV-2-associated. Depth was defined as the fraction of total T cells that were SARS-CoV-2-associated. Using the MIRA data, each spike-specific TCR was assigned both to the spike region to which the TCR was reactive and to a CD4 or CD8 class. Log10-transformed breadth and depth values were compared by one-way ANOVA with Sidak's multiple comparisons tests. The table comes from immuneACCESS by way of TCRdb, which keeps in-frame sequences with V and J called. Part of the clones is missing from these tables; in studies checked, under half for an unresolved V gene and the rest for unknown reasons. The D gene and trimming were derived from the DNA, and the V and J assignments and clone size from that table. Within this sample are over 150,000 clones, with 75% to 95% of them counted one time only. About 1.6% of the sample belongs to the ten largest clones.

Concerning this clone: Its binding antigen is unknown. No much larger clone is present one base from it, and per-base qualities are unavailable.

Sample: peripheral blood, taken on day 0 of AZD1222 vaccination. This TCR was sampled from an adult in good health. The chain is encoded by TRBV28 joined to TRBJ1-5, and TRBD1 may be the D gene, going by 6 matching bases. Here is the DNA: TGTGCCAGCAGTCCGTTGGACAGTACCGGCAATCAGCCCCAGCATTTT. Translated, it reads CASSPLDSTGNQPQHF.